One sample yielded the 28 T cell receptor beta chains listed below, sequenced in a study of Ad26.COV2.S vaccination and SARS-CoV-2 variants. Method: immunoSEQ multiplex PCR; TCRdb's copy keeps in-frame clones and lacks some. The table records around 420,000 clones, approximately 87% of them present only once. Treatment in this sample: some 20 received Ad26.COV2.S at low or high dose, single or two shots; about 5 received placebo; per-sample allocation not given. All samples were drawn on day 63, counting from the first vaccine or placebo injection. Specimen: peripheral blood, collected in a trial of Ad26.COV2.S vaccine versus placebo. All receptors come from a person between 18 and 65 years old who received the Ad26.COV2.S COVID-19 vaccine or a placebo.

V usage is TRBV10-3 and J usage is TRBJ1-3, with D unresolved. Germline V gene lookup returns CDR1 ENHRY and CDR2 SYGVKD. The CDR3 is 13 amino acids. V was cut by 7 bases and J by 0 bases, with 7 bases left in between. CDR3 in DNA: TGTGCCATCAAGGTCTCCTCTGGAAACACCATATATTTT. Its translation: CAIKVSSGNTIYF.

This chain joins TRBV28 and TRBJ1-2; 8 bases match TRBD1. Germline trimming cut 5 bases from V and 0 bases from J; bases unmatched to any gene: 5. The germline CDR1 and CDR2 sequences are MDHEN and SYDVKM. The CDR3 contains 15 residues. The CDR3: CASSNQGAPNYGYTF. For the CDR3, the DNA is TGTGCCAGCAGTAACCAGGGGGCCCCTAACTATGGCTACACCTTC.

The chain has TRBV6-5 and TRBJ2-5; D gene uncertain. The length of the CDR3 is 15 residues. V lost 2 bases to trimming and J lost 1 base, with 11 bases between them. CDR1 and CDR2 (germline): MNHEY, SVGAGI. CDR3 region: CASSYGSLTQETQYF. DNA for the CDR3: TGTGCCAGCAGTTACGGCAGTTTAACCCAAGAGACCCAGTACTTC.

V and J are TRBV19 and TRBJ2-4, with 9 bases that match TRBD1. V shed 4 bases and J 3 bases; nucleotides not matched to a gene: 19. The CDR3 length is 20 residues. The germline V gene has CDR1 LNHDA and CDR2 SQIVND (reference sequence). Written as DNA, the CDR3 is TGTGCCAGTAGTACTCACATGACAGGGGGGACTCGATTTGTCAAAAACATTCAGTACTTC. Encoded protein: CASSTHMTGGTRFVKNIQYF. Drawing the rest from reference TRBV19 and TRBJ2-4, the complete variable domain is DGGITQSPKYLFRKEGQNVTLSCEQNLNHDAMYWYRQDPGQGLRLIYYSQIVNDFQKGDIAEGYSVSREKKESFPLTVTSAQKNPTAFYLCASSTHMTGGTRFVKNIQYFGAGTRLSVL.

DNA of the CDR3: TGTGCCAGCAGACCCCAGGGAGGACAGTTCCTCAATCAGCCCCAGCATTTT. Its translation is CASRPQGGQFLNQPQHF. The genes are TRBV27 and TRBJ1-5; possible D gene TRBD1, 6 bases. The CDR3 loop spans 17 amino acids. The V end was cut by 6 bases, the J end by 3 bases, with 21 bases between. Germline assignment: CDR1 MNHEY and CDR2 SMNVEV (reference sequence).

J is TRBJ2-7 and V is TRBV2; D is unclear. Germline V gives CDR1 SNHLY, CDR2 FYNNEI. V was trimmed by 7 bases and J by 0 bases, leaving 13 bases between them. This CDR3 has 14 amino acids. The CDR3 nucleotides read TGTGCCAGCATCCCAAGGGTGGCCTCCTACGAGCAGTACTTC. It specifies CASIPRVASYEQYF.

The chain joins TRBV3-1 (or the pseudogene TRBV3-2) to TRBJ1-2; D is unresolved. The CDR3 has 13 amino acids. The V gene's germline CDR1 is LGHDT and CDR2 YNNKEL (reference sequence). The V gene lost 4 bases and the J gene lost 1 base, with 7 bases spanning the gap. DNA of the CDR3: TGTGCCAGCAGCCTCGGAAATAACTATGGCTACACCTTC. Encoded protein: CASSLGNNYGYTF.

V gene TRBV5-1 combines with J gene TRBJ1-2; D remains unclear. Germline loops: CDR1 SGHRS, CDR2 YFSETQ. This CDR3 has 12 residues. Deletions cut 0 bases from V and 6 bases from J, with 6 bases between. The DNA of the CDR3 is TGCGCCAGCAGCTTGGATGGAGATGGCTACACCTTC. Protein: CASSLDGDGYTF.

The rearrangement links TRBV9 to TRBJ2-3, with 8 bases that match TRBD1. V lost 3 bases and J lost 1; bases outside the gene matches: 4. The CDR3 is 15 residues long. Germline CDR1 is SGDLS and CDR2 is YYNGEE. The chain's CDR3 is CASSGKGQGTDTQYF. CDR3 sequence (DNA): TGTGCCAGCAGCGGCAAGGGACAGGGCACAGATACGCAGTATTTT.

The chain recombines TRBV24-1 with TRBJ2-4; D is unclear. The CDR3 is 16 residues long. Looked up from germline, CDR1 is KGHDR and CDR2 is SFDVKD. The V end was cut by 3 bases, the J end by 0 bases, with 11 bases between. The CDR3 sequence is CATSDPHRGAKNIQYF. Written as DNA, the CDR3 is TGTGCCACCAGTGATCCTCACAGAGGAGCCAAAAACATTCAGTACTTC.

The gene calls are TRBV19 and TRBJ1-1; D not certain. V was clipped by 4 bases and J by 0 bases, with 15 bases between them. This CDR3 has 16 residues. The germline CDR1 and CDR2 sequences are LNHDA and SQIVND (reference sequence). The CDR3 spells CASSRAVGGMNTEAFF. CDR3 nucleotide sequence: TGTGCCAGTAGTAGGGCGGTCGGAGGCATGAACACTGAAGCTTTCTTT. Full variable domain (outside the CDR3, taken from reference TRBV19 and TRBJ1-1): DGGITQSPKYLFRKEGQNVTLSCEQNLNHDAMYWYRQDPGQGLRLIYYSQIVNDFQKGDIAEGYSVSREKKESFPLTVTSAQKNPTAFYLCASSRAVGGMNTEAFFGQGTRLTVV.

The rearrangement links TRBV10-1 to TRBJ2-3; the match to TRBD2 covers 12 bases. The V segment lost 8 bases and the J segment 4 bases; nucleotides outside the gene matches: 16. The CDR3 consists of 18 residues. In germline, CDR1 is WNHNN, CDR2 SYGVQD (reference sequence). CDR3 bases: TGCGCCAGCGGATCCGGGACTAGCGGGCCATTCGTCTCAGATACGCAGTATTTT. This gives the protein CASGSGTSGPFVSDTQYF.

The chain links TRBV5-1 to TRBJ2-2; 12 bases match TRBD2. CDR1 and CDR2 from the germline V gene are SGHRS and YFSETQ. Unmatched junction bases numbered 2, after V lost 0 bases and J lost 5 bases. The CDR3 is made up of 16 amino acids. CDR3 amino acids: CASSLVTSGGTGELFF. The CDR3 DNA sequence: TGCGCCAGCAGCTTGGTGACTAGCGGGGGTACCGGGGAGCTGTTTTTT.

This clone has a single count. The J gene is TRBJ2-1, the V gene TRBV4-3; 13 bases line up with TRBD2. Germline V gene sequence: CDR1 LGHNA, CDR2 YSLEER. The CDR3 has 18 residues. The V and J ends lost 4 bases and 0 bases, in that order; junction bases with no gene match: 6. CDR3 DNA: TGCGCCAGCAGCCCCACTAGCGGGGGGGTAAGCTCCTACAATGAGCAGTTCTTC. It is translated as CASSPTSGGVSSYNEQFF.

The chain joins TRBV6-5 to TRBJ2-7; no firm D call. Germline V CDR1 and CDR2: MNHEY, SVGAGI. V gave up 0 bases and J gave up 3 bases, with 6 bases separating them. The length of the CDR3 is 13 residues. The CDR3 region is CASSYSSNYEQYF. The CDR3 DNA reads TGTGCCAGCAGTTACTCGTCTAACTACGAGCAGTACTTC.

This chain connects TRBV15 to TRBJ2-3; 7 bases agree with TRBD1. The ends lost 2 bases at V and 1 base at J; junction bases unmatched: 3. This CDR3 spans 15 amino acids. The germline V gene encodes CDR1 LNHNV and CDR2 YYDKDF (reference sequence). This chain's CDR3 is CATSRTGQGTDTQYF. The CDR3 DNA reads as TGTGCCACCAGCAGAACCGGACAGGGCACAGATACGCAGTATTTT.

This rearrangement joins TRBV7-9 to TRBJ1-1; no reliable D call. V gave up 2 bases and J gave up 1 base, with 5 bases separating them. CDR1 and CDR2 (germline): SEHNR, FQNEAQ (reference sequence). The CDR3 contains 13 residues. The CDR3: CASSLQPNTEAFF. The CDR3 nucleotides read TGTGCCAGCAGCTTACAGCCGAACACTGAAGCTTTCTTT.

V is TRBV11-3 and J is TRBJ2-1; perhaps TRBD2 as D (7 bases). The CDR3 length is 13 residues. The germline gives CDR1 SGHNT, CDR2 YENEEA. V dropped 5 bases and J dropped 9 bases, with 14 bases sitting between them. In DNA, the CDR3 is TGTGCCAGCAGCACGGGGGGCAACGGTGAGCAGTTCTTC. Its protein is CASSTGGNGEQFF.

The chain couples TRBV2 to TRBJ2-5; D perhaps matches TRBD1 (5 bases). From germline, CDR1 is SNHLY and CDR2 FYNNEI. The CDR3 loop spans 17 amino acids. The V end was cut by 2 bases, the J end by 0 bases, with 16 bases between. The CDR3 protein is CASSESLGQQYQETQYF. In DNA form, the CDR3 reads TGTGCCAGCAGTGAATCCCTGGGGCAGCAGTACCAAGAGACCCAGTACTTC. Looking up the rest from reference TRBV2 and TRBJ2-5 gives the full variable domain: EPEVTQTPSHQVTQMGQEVILRCVPISNHLYFYWYRQILGQKVEFLVSFYNNEISEKSEIFDDQFSVERPDGSNFTLKIRSTKLEDSAMYFCASSESLGQQYQETQYFGPGTRLLVL.

The V and J genes are TRBV19 and TRBJ2-6, with 7 bases fitting TRBD1. J lost 13 bases, V lost 6 bases, and 9 bases had no gene match. CDR1 is LNHDA and CDR2 is SQIVND in the germline V gene (reference sequence). This CDR3 has 13 amino acids. The CDR3 sequence is CASSQQGPAVLTF. CDR3 in DNA: TGTGCCAGTAGCCAACAGGGGCCTGCTGTCCTGACTTTC.

This clone has only one observation. V gene TRBV28 combines with J gene TRBJ2-2, with D possibly TRBD1 on 6 matching bases. This CDR3 is built from 14 residues. Per germline, CDR1 MDHEN and CDR2 SYDVKM. Deletions cut 1 base from V and 5 bases from J, with 8 bases between. The CDR3 nucleotides read TGTGCCAGCAGTTTATCAGGGGCTACCGGGGAGCTGTTTTTT. This codes for CASSLSGATGELFF.

This clone was seen only a few times. The rearrangement joins TRBV15 to TRBJ2-7; tentative D call: TRBD1 (5 bases). There are 14 residues in the CDR3. The V gene's germline CDR1 is LNHNV and CDR2 YYDKDF (reference sequence). Trimming cost V 3 bases and J 0 bases, with 9 bases left between them. This CDR3 reads CATSRGRISYEQYF. The DNA for the CDR3 is TGTGCCACCAGCAGGGGGCGGATCTCCTACGAGCAGTACTTC.

The CDR3 loop reads CASSDEWLIRGDTQYF. The CDR3 DNA follows: TGTGCCAGCAGTGATGAGTGGCTCATACGGGGAGATACGCAGTATTTT. This rearrangement joins TRBV6-1 to TRBJ2-3; TRBD2 is a possible D gene (5 bases). The V gene's germline CDR1 is MNHNS and CDR2 SASEGT. Trimming removed 3 bases at V and 5 bases at J, with 18 bases between. This CDR3 contains 16 residues.

The chain has TRBV5-1 and TRBJ2-7; D tentatively fits TRBD1 or TRBD2 (6 bases each). The V end lost 0 bases, the J end lost 2 bases, and 9 bases lay between the germline ends. The CDR3 runs to 14 residues. From germline, CDR1 is SGHRS and CDR2 YFSETQ. The CDR3 nucleotides are TGCGCCAGCAGCTTGGCGGGGGCCCCCTACGAGCAGTACTTC. As protein: CASSLAGAPYEQYF.

The chain is built from TRBV11-1 and TRBJ2-2; D is ambiguous. There are 16 residues in the CDR3. Germline CDR1 and CDR2: SGHAT and FQDESV (reference sequence). Between the trimmed V and J ends, which lost 2 bases and 2 bases, there was a span of 12 bases. The CDR3 coding sequence is TGTGCCAGCAGCTTATATCGAGGCCTCAACACCGGGGAGCTGTTTTTT. Translation gives CASSLYRGLNTGELFF.

The V gene is TRBV21-1, the J gene TRBJ2-2; the D call TRBD1 from the table was never checked on the DNA. TRBV21-1 is a pseudogene. This CDR3 spans 17 amino acids. The CDR3 reads CASSTGDRSGNTGELFF. DNA for the CDR3: TGTGCCAGCAGCACTGGGGACAGGAGTGGGAACACCGGGGAGCTGTTTTTT.

J is TRBJ1-4 and V is TRBV28; weak D call: TRBD1 (5 bases). CDR1 is MDHEN and CDR2 is SYDVKM in the germline V gene. CDR3 length: 13 amino acids. Trimming left V 3 bases short and J 6 bases short, with 8 bases between. The CDR3 is CASSFPGYEKLFF. The CDR3 bases are TGTGCCAGCAGTTTTCCAGGGTATGAAAAACTGTTTTTT.

This clone was counted a few times. The V call is TRBV2, the J call TRBJ1-1, with D tentatively TRBD1 (5 bases). Trimming removed 6 bases from V and 6 bases from J, with 17 bases in between. This CDR3 spans 14 amino acids. From germline, CDR1 is SNHLY and CDR2 FYNNEI. The CDR3 sequence is CASSASRGFAEAFF. The DNA of the CDR3 is TGTGCCAGCAGCGCATCTAGGGGCTTCGCTGAAGCTTTCTTT.